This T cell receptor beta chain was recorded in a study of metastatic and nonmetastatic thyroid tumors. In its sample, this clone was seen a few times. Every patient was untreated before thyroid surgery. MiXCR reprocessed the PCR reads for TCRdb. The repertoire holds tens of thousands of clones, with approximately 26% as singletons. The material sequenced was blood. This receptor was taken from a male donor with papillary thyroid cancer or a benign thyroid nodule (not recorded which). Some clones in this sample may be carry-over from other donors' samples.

The CDR3 spells CASSGLTGTSYEQYF. The DNA of the CDR3 is TGTGCCAGCAGTGGGCTAACCGGGACCAGCTACGAGCAGTACTTC. This chain joins TRBV25-1 and TRBJ2-7; either TRBD1 or TRBD2 may fit D (5 bases each). Germline CDR1 reads MGHDK; CDR2 reads SYGVNS. This CDR3 has 15 amino acids. Trimming shortened V by 4 bases and J by 3 bases, and 16 bases separated the two germline ends.